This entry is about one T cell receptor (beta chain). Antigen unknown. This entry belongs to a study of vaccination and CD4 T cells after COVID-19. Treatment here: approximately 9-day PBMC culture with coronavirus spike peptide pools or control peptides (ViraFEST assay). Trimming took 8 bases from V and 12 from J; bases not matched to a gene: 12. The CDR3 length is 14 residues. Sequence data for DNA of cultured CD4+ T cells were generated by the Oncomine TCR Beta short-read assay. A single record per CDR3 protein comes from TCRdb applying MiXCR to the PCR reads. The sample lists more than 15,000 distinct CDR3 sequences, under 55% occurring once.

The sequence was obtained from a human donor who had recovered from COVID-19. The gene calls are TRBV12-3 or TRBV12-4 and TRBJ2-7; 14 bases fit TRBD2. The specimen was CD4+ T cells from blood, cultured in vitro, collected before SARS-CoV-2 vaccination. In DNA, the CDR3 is TGTGCCAGCCGTACCGGGACTAGCGGGAGAGGGGTGTACTTC. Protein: CASRTGTSGRGVYF.